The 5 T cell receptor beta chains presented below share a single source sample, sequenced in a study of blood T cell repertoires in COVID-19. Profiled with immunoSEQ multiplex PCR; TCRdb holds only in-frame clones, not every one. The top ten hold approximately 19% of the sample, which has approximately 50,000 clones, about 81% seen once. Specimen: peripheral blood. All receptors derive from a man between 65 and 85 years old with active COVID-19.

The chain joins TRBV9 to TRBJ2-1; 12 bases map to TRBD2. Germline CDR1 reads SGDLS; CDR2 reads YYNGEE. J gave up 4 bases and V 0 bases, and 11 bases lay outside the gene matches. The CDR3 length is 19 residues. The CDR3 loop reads CASSVATGGGLAGYNEQFF. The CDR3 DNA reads TGTGCCAGCAGCGTAGCTACAGGGGGGGGACTAGCGGGTTACAATGAGCAGTTCTTC.

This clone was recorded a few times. CDR3 amino acids: CAWMGHTTYGYTF. CDR3 DNA sequence: TGTGCCTGGATGGGACACACAACCTATGGCTACACCTTC. The chain joins TRBV30 to TRBJ1-2; D perhaps matches TRBD1 (6 bases). Germline V CDR1 and CDR2: GTSNPN, SVGIG (reference sequence). The ends were cut back, 4 bases at V and 4 bases at J, with 13 bases in the middle. CDR3 size: 13 residues.

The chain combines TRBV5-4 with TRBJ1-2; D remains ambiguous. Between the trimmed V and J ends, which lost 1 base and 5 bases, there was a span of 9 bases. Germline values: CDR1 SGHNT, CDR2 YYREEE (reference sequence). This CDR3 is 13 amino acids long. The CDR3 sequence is CASSLRERYGYTF. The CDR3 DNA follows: TGTGCCAGCAGCTTGCGGGAGAGATATGGCTACACCTTC.

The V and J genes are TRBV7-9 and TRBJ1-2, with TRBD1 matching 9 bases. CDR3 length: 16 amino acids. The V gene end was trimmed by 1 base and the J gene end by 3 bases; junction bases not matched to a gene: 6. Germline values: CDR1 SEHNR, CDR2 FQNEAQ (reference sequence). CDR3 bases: TGTGCCAGCAGCTTAGGGGCCGGGACAGGGTACTATGGCTACACCTTC. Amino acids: CASSLGAGTGYYGYTF.

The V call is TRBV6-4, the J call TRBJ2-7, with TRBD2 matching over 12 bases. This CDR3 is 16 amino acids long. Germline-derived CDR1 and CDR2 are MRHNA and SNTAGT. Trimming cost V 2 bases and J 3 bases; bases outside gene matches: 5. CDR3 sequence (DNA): TGTGCCAGCAGTGACCCCGGGACTAGCGGGTTCTACGAGCAGTACTTC. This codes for CASSDPGTSGFYEQYF.